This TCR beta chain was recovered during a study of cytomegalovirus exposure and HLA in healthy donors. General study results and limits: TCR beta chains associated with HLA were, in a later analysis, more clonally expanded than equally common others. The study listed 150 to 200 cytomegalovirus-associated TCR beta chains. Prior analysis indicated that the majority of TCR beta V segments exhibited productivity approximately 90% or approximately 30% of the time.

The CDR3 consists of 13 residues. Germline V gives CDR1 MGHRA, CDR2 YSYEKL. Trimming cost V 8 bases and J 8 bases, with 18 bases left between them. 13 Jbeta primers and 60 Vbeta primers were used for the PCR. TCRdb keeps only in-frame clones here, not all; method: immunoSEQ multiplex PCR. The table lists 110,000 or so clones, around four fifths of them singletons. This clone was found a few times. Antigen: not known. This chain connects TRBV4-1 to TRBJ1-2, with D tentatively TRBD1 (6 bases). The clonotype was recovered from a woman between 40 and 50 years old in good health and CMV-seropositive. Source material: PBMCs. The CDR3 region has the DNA TGCGCCAGCGGGGACACAGGTGATCGAGGCTACACCTTC. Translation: CASGDTGDRGYTF.